There are a few counts of the clone carrying this T cell receptor (beta chain). Researchers took RNA transcripts and amplified the TCR beta CDR3 regions from them. TCR CDR3 regions were first amplified by RT-PCR with HTBI primers. TCRdb recomputed calls from the multiplex PCR reads with MiXCR, one row per CDR3 protein. The sample contains 300,000 to 450,000 distinct CDR3 sequences, around a quarter of which appear only once. This record comes from a study of T cells in Graves' hyperthyroidism and ophthalmopathy. The V gene end was trimmed by 3 bases and the J gene end by 3 bases; junction bases not matched to a gene: 8. This CDR3 contains 16 residues. Germline CDR1 and CDR2: MGHRA and YSYEKL.

The receptor's source is a man between 45 and 60 years old with Graves' hyperthyroidism. Sample: blood. The chain uses TRBV4-1 and TRBJ2-7; 10 nucleotides agree with TRBD2. In nucleotides, the CDR3 is TGCGCCAGCAGCCACGCTCTAGCGGGAGTTCTCTACGAGCAGTACTTC. This codes for CASSHALAGVLYEQYF.